Each of the 6 T cell receptor beta chains below was sequenced from the same sample in a study of CD8+ T cells in alopecia areata. RNA extraction was followed by reverse transcription into cDNA, which acted as the sequencing template. Some clones are missing from TCRdb's copy, which holds only in-frame ones; the method was immunoSEQ multiplex PCR. The sample includes about 150,000 clones, roughly 48% of them seen just once. Sequencing was performed on CD4+ T cells sorted from blood. These receptors all come from a human donor with alopecia areata.

J is TRBJ2-7 and V is TRBV25-1, with 11 bases lining up with TRBD1. The CDR3 is 13 residues long. Germline V CDR1 and CDR2: MGHDK, SYGVNS. V lost 9 bases to trimming and J lost 4 bases; unmatched junction nucleotides: 5. CDR3 in DNA: TGTGCCAGTATGGGACAGGGGGTTTACGAGCAGTACTTC. The encoded protein is CASMGQGVYEQYF.

This rearrangement joins TRBV27 to TRBJ2-5, with D maybe TRBD2 (6 bases). Germline CDR1 is MNHEY and CDR2 is SMNVEV (reference sequence). The V end was cut by 5 bases, the J end by 2 bases, with 15 bases between. CDR3 length: 15 residues. The CDR3 protein is CASSPGAGPQETQYF. CDR3 in DNA: TGTGCCAGCAGTCCTGGAGCGGGTCCACAAGAGACCCAGTACTTC.

The count of this clone is one. The germline gene is not matched at one end of the junction; a read error may be the cause. At the DNA level, this CDR3 is encoded by other sequences in the same sample as well. The chain links TRBV30 to TRBJ1-1, with a possible D match to TRBD1 (5 bases). Germline CDR1 is GTSNPN and CDR2 is SVGIG (reference sequence). This CDR3 has 13 amino acids. CDR3 DNA sequence: TGTGCCTGGAGTCCAAGGGGAGACACTGAGGCTTTCTTT. This codes for CAWSPRGDTEAFF.

The chain links TRBV29-1 to TRBJ2-7, with D possibly matching TRBD1 (5 bases). The germline V gene has CDR1 SQVTM and CDR2 ANQGSEA. This CDR3 region has 14 residues. With 3 bases removed from V and 6 bases from J, the gap between germline ends came to 18 bases. The CDR3 bases are TGCAGCGTTGAGGTTGTGGGGCCCCGGGCCGAGCAGTACTTC. Translating it yields CSVEVVGPRAEQYF.

The chain combines TRBV18 with TRBJ2-1; a possible D gene is TRBD2 (5 bases). Deletions cut 3 bases from V and 9 bases from J, with 15 bases between. The CDR3 is made up of 14 amino acids. Germline V gene lookup returns CDR1 KGHSH and CDR2 LQKENI. In DNA, the CDR3 is TGTGCCAGCTCACCCTCTCCTCCAGGAGGTGAGCAGTTCTTC. Protein product: CASSPSPPGGEQFF.

The rearrangement links TRBV5-1 to TRBJ1-1, with D perhaps TRBD1 (5 bases). V lost 0 bases and J 1 base, leaving 10 bases between the germline ends. CDR1 is SGHRS and CDR2 is YFSETQ in the germline V gene. The CDR3 is made up of 15 amino acids. CDR3 sequence reads: CASSLEVRENTEAFF. The CDR3 nucleotides are TGCGCCAGCAGCTTGGAAGTCAGGGAGAACACTGAAGCTTTCTTT.